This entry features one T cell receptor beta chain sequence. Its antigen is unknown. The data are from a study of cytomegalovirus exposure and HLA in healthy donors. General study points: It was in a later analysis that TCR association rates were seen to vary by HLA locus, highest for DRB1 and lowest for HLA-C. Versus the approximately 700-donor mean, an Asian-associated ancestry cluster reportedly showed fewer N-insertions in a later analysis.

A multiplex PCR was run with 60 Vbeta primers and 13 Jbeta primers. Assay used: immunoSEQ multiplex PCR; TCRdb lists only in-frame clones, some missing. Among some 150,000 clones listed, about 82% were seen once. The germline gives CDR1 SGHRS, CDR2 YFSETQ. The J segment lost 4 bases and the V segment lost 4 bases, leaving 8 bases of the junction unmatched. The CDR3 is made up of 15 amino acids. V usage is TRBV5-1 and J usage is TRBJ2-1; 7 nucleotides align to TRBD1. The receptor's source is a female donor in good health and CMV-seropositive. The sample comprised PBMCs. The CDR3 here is CASSISGQNYNEQFF. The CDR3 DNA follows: TGCGCCAGCAGCATCTCGGGACAGAATTACAATGAGCAGTTCTTC. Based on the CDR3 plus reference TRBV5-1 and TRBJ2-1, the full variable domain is KAGVTQTPRYLIKTRGQQVTLSCSPISGHRSVSWYQQTPGQGLQFLFEYFSETQRNKGNFPGRFSGRQFSNSRSEMNVSTLELGDSALYLCASSISGQNYNEQFFGPGTRLTVL.